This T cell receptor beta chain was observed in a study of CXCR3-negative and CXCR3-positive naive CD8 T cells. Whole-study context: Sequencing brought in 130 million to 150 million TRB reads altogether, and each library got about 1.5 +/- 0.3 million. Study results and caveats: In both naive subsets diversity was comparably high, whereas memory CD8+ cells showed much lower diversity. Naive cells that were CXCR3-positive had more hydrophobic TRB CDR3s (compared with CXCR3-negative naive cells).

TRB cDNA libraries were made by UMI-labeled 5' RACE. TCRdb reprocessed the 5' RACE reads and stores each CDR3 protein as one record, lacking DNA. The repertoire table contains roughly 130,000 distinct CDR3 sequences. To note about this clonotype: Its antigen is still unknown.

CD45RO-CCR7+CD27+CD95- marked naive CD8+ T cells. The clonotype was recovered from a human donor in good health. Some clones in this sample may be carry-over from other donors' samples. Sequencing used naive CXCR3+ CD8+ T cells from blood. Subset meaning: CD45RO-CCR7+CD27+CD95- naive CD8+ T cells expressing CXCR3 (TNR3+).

This chain's CDR3 is CASSTGLAREQYF. The chain links TRBV7-2 to TRBJ2-7; TCRdb calls TRBD2, which cannot be checked without DNA. Germline V gene lookup returns CDR1 SGHTA and CDR2 FQGNSA. The CDR3 has 13 residues.